This T cell receptor beta chain was profiled in a study of blood T cell repertoires in COVID-19. As for the study in general: The samples span acute and convalescent COVID-19 from the United States, Italy and Spain.

This clone appeared a single time. Trimming pared 0 bases from V and 2 bases from J, leaving 10 bases between. This CDR3 comprises 16 residues. The germline CDR1 and CDR2 sequences are LNHNV and YYDKDF (reference sequence). The protocol was immunoSEQ multiplex PCR, while the TCRdb copy is restricted to in-frame clones and leaves out a portion. This table has about 210,000 clones, over 75% appearing once. J is TRBJ1-4 and V is TRBV15; TRBD1 might be the D (6 bases). The receptor was isolated from a woman aged 70-85 years with COVID-19, enrolled during active disease. The specimen sequenced was peripheral blood. Here the CDR3 reads CATSRDGTRTNEKLFF. CDR3 nucleotides: TGTGCCACCAGCAGAGACGGGACACGGACTAATGAAAAACTGTTTTTT.